Given below is one TCR beta chain in context. Its antigen is not identified. This sample is part of a study of OX40 agonist ivuxolimab in advanced cancers. With autoimmune disease history or systemic immunosuppression, patients were excluded. The study, taken as a whole, reports: On average, a greater number of expanded clones characterised CD8+ T cells relative to CD4+. Expanded peripheral T-cell antigen specificity went undetermined.

The CDR3 runs 15 residues. CDR1 is MNHNS and CDR2 is SASEGT in the germline V gene. The V segment lost 6 bases and the J segment 3 bases; nucleotides outside the gene matches: 10. The method was immunoSEQ multiplex PCR; TCRdb's version includes in-frame clones alone and lacks a portion of them. The table records some 150,000 clones, 90% of them present only once. The clonotype comes from an adult with an advanced solid tumor such as melanoma, head and neck, liver or kidney cancer. The chain recombines TRBV6-1 with TRBJ2-7; TRBD1 aligns across 8 bases. The sequencing here drew on CD4+ or CD8+ T cells sorted from blood, taken in a trial of the OX40 agonist ivuxolimab. CDR3 DNA: TGTGCCAGCAGCGGCCCGGGACAGGTAGACTACGAGCAGTACTTC. Its protein product is CASSGPGQVDYEQYF.